This T cell receptor (beta chain) was obtained from a study of vaccination and CD4 T cells after COVID-19. In its sample, this clonotype was seen a few times. The target antigen is unknown. V was pared by 0 bases and J by 2 bases, with 8 bases between. CDR1 and CDR2 from the germline V gene are SGHTA and FQGNSA. This CDR3 has 15 residues. An Oncomine TCR Beta short-read assay was used to sequence the DNA from cultured CD4+ T cells. The genomic DNA was obtained from cultured CD4+ T cells by extraction with the QIAamp micro DNA kit. Using its own MiXCR run on the PCR reads, TCRdb lists one record per CDR3 protein. The sample has about 3,400 distinct CDR3 sequences; 35% to 55% are singletons. Treatment denoted: roughly 10-day PBMC culture with coronavirus spike peptide pools or control peptides (ViraFEST assay).

The clonotype was recovered from a human donor who had recovered from COVID-19. The sample was CD4+ T cells from blood, cultured in vitro. The V gene is TRBV7-2, the J gene TRBJ2-1; D ambiguous. DNA for the CDR3: TGTGCCAGCAGCTTAGCGCTACCGACCTACAATGAGCAGTTCTTC. Protein product: CASSLALPTYNEQFF.